This paragraph covers one T cell receptor (beta chain) sequence. Its antigen is unidentified. This entry comes from a study of blood T cells in healthy people across ages. Whole-study results and caveats: PBMCs left unsorted prevented a conclusive naive versus antigen-experienced comparison.

The use of a sample-barcoded 5' primer and a J-beta primer mix characterized a second PCR of roughly 6 to 11 cycles. TCRdb re-called the 5' RACE reads through MiXCR, storing one row per CDR3 protein. The sample shows hundreds of thousands of distinct CDR3 sequences, approximately 25% of them seen only once. A further study also used this sample, focusing on T cells of mothers and their children. That paper adds: Mothers gave over 8.5 million TCR beta CDR3 reads each, and children about 3 million each.

The TCR comes from a boy between 10 and 17 years old in good health. What was sequenced was blood.

The DNA for the CDR3 is TGTGCCAGCAGCTTGGGGCAGGGCCAATATAATTCACCCCTCCACTTT. This encodes CASSLGQGQYNSPLHF. The chain uses TRBV5-5 and TRBJ1-6; perhaps TRBD1 as D (5 bases). The germline gives CDR1 SGHKS, CDR2 YYEKEE (reference sequence). V lost 0 bases, J lost 4 bases, and 11 bases lay in between. The CDR3 has 16 amino acids.